This T cell receptor beta chain was documented in a study of human T cells and chemical hapten exposure. Study-wide findings and caveats: Those TCRs sitting above 1 in 1000 frequency stayed the same with DPC sensitization.

Time point of the sample: pre-sensitization, week 0. As for treatment: therapeutic diphenylcyclopropenone sensitization with weekly scalp DPC. TCRdb re-called the RACE reads through MiXCR, storing one row per CDR3 protein. The top ten hold 1.2% of the sample, which has some 250,000 distinct CDR3 sequences, over 7.5% seen once. This clonotype was detected only a few times. Its specificity is not known. One end of the junction fails to match germline, which may point to a read error. This specimen was whole blood, taken in connection with sensitization to the hapten diphenylcyclopropenone (DPC). The source is a man aged 18 to 29 with alopecia areata. Some clones in this sample may be carry-over from other donors' samples.

The DNA of the CDR3 is TGTGCCAGCAGCCAAGACAAATACCGGGACAGGGGATCTAGATCCTTT. Translation gives CASSQDKYRDRGSRSF. The chain combines TRBV14 with TRBJ1-1; TRBD1 matches 10 bases. Germline CDR1 and CDR2: SGHDN and FVKESK. The CDR3 totals 16 residues.